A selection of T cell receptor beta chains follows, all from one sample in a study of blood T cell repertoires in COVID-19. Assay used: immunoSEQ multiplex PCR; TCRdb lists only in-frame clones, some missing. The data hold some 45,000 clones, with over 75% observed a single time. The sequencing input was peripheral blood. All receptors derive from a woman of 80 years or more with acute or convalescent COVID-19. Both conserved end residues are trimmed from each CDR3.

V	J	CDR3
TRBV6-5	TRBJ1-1	ASRQGVWTEAF
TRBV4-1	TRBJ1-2	ASSQETGVNYGYT
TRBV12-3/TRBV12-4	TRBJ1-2	ASRVGEAYGYT
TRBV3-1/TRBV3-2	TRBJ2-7	ASSQGTGREQY
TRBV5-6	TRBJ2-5	ASSVGQGGTQY
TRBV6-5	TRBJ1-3	ASSYSQSSGNTIY
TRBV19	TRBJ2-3	ASGTSSDTQY
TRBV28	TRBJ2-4	ASSPTSGRWRAKNIQY
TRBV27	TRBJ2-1	ASKSFGTGAKKEQF
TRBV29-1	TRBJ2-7	SVSGQSDQGGTYEQY
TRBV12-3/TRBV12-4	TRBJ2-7	ASSRGYEQY
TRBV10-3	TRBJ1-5	AISLGQFNQPQH
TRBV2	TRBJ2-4	AIQTAGTLAKNIQY
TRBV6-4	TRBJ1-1	ASSPGGAASEAF
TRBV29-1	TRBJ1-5	SVEPFPLRDRGQPQH
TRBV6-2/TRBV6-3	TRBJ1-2	ASTPGTVSPGGYT
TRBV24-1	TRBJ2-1	ATSGGVRGGEQF
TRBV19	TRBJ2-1	ASTLNGNNEQF
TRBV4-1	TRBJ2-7	ASSPEGRESYEQY
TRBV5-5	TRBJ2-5	ASSLLGTSVQETQY
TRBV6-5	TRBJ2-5	ASSHGPPQETQY
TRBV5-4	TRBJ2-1	ASSAGQNNEQF
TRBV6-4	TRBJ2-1	ASSPILKRGNEQF
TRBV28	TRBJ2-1	ATRRDSVSHEQF
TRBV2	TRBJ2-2	ASSGLAGGPSGTGELF
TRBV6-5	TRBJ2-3	ASSRTSGSSDTQY
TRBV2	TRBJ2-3	ASLGALPGTDTQY